These 6 T cell receptor beta chains originate from one sample sequenced in a study of T cells in women clearing cervical HPV infection. Clones were read by immunoSEQ multiplex PCR, and TCRdb kept only the in-frame ones, dropping some. The sample holds 45,000 to 50,000 clones. Sequencing was performed on blood buffy coat. Receptor source: a woman between 18 and 70 years old with a cervical HPV16 infection that either progressed to CIN3+ or cleared (not recorded which).

A word on this clone: Read coverage stops 3 residues before the CDR3 terminus; the germline J gene supplies the remainder. V and J are TRBV20-1 and TRBJ1-2, with D unresolved. The CDR3 runs 18 residues. The V gene lost 7 bases and the J gene lost 0 bases, with 27 bases spanning the gap. Germline CDR1 and CDR2: DFQATT and SNEGSKA (reference sequence). The CDR3 DNA, read in part, is TGCAGTGTCCCTCCCGGCAACCTAGCTGGAAACTCTAACTATGGC. Amino acid sequence: CSVPPGNLAGNSNYG. The entire CDR3 protein reads CSVPPGNLAGNSNYGYTF.

As regards this clone: The sequence runs out 3 residues before the end of the CDR3; the remainder is reconstructed from the germline J gene. The same CDR3 is also encoded by other DNA sequences in this sample. The chain links TRBV30 to TRBJ1-3; D gene uncertain. The germline CDR1 and CDR2 sequences are GTSNPN and SVGIG (reference sequence). V was pared by 0 bases and J by 2 bases, with 8 bases between. The CDR3 contains 14 residues. The CDR3 is CAWSVRRAGNTIYF. The covered CDR3 bases are TGTGCCTGGAGTGTACGGAGGGCTGGAAACACC.

A remark on this clone: The read falls 3 residues short of the CDR3 end, and the missing part is taken from the germline J gene. This chain uses TRBV10-3 with TRBJ2-5; D is uncertain. CDR1 and CDR2 (germline): ENHRY, SYGVKD. The CDR3 runs 13 residues. V dropped 7 bases and J dropped 1 base, with 10 bases sitting between them. Here the CDR3 reads CAIKAQIQETQYF. The CDR3 DNA, read in part, is TGTGCCATCAAGGCACAGATCCAAGAGACC.

About this clone: The sequence runs out 3 residues before the end of the CDR3; the remainder is reconstructed from the germline J gene. The chain joins TRBV20-1 to TRBJ2-1; 13 positions match TRBD2. V lost 6 bases to trimming and J lost 1 base; unmatched junction nucleotides: 9. Per germline, CDR1 DFQATT and CDR2 SNEGSKA (reference sequence). The CDR3 is made up of 17 amino acids. This CDR3 reads CSAPTSGGPLSYNEQFF. CDR3 DNA, as far as it was read: TGCAGTGCCCCGACTAGCGGGGGGCCTTTATCCTACAATGAG.

CDR3 protein: CAWSPLKDEQFF. CDR3 DNA (partial): TGTGCCTGGAGTCCTTTAAAGGATGAG. The rearrangement links TRBV30 to TRBJ2-1; D is unresolved. The sequenced fragment ends 3 residues before the CDR3 boundary, so the rest is inferred from the germline J gene. The CDR3 sequence is 12 residues long. V shed 2 bases and J shed 8 bases, with 10 bases lying between them. Germline V gives CDR1 GTSNPN, CDR2 SVGIG (reference sequence).

On this clone itself: The sequence runs out 3 residues before the end of the CDR3; the remainder is reconstructed from the germline J gene. This chain connects TRBV5-1 to TRBJ1-1; 9 bases fit TRBD1. Germline V gene lookup returns CDR1 SGHRS and CDR2 YFSETQ. V dropped 4 bases and J dropped 5; count of bases not matched to a gene: 6. The CDR3 contains 14 residues. CDR3 loop: CASSLGQGGTEAFF. The CDR3 bases that were read are TGCGCCAGCAGCCTGGGACAGGGCGGTACTGAA.